This T cell receptor (beta chain) was recorded in a study of vaccination and CD4 T cells after COVID-19. For the study at large: Post-COVID draws followed diagnosis by a median 101 days (range 35 to 161).

Described treatment: roughly ten-day PBMC culture with coronavirus spike peptide pools or control peptides (ViraFEST assay). This CDR3 contains 18 residues. The J segment lost 3 bases and the V segment lost 1 base, leaving 10 bases of the junction unmatched. CDR1 and CDR2 (germline): DFQATT, SNEGSKA (reference sequence). With respect to this clonotype: Its antigen is undetermined.

An Oncomine TCR Beta short-read assay was used to sequence the DNA from cultured CD4+ T cells. TCRdb redid the calling of the PCR reads with MiXCR, one entry per CDR3 protein. In the table there are 15,000 to 20,000 distinct CDR3 sequences, 63% of which are singletons. The chain uses TRBV20-1 and TRBJ2-1; 12 positions agree with TRBD1. Sequencing was done on a sample of CD4+ T cells from blood, cultured in vitro. This TCR derives from a human donor who had recovered from COVID-19. The CDR3 region has the DNA TGCAGTGCTAGAGCCAACGCGGGACAGGGGGCGAACTACAATGAGCAGTTCTTC. Translation: CSARANAGQGANYNEQFF.